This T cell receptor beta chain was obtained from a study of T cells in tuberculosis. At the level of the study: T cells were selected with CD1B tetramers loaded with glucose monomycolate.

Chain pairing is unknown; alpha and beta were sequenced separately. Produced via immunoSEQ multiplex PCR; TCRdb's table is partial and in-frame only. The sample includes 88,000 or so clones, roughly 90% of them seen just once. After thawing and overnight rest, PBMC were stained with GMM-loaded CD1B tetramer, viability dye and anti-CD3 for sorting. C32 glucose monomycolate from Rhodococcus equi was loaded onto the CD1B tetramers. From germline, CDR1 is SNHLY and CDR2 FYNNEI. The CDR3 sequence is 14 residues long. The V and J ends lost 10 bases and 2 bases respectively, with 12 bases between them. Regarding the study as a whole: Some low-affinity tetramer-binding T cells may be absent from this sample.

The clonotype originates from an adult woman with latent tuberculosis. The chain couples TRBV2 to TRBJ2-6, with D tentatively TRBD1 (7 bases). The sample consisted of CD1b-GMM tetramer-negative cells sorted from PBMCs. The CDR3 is CATAGGTGANVLTF. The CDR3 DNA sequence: TGTGCCACCGCAGGGGGGACTGGGGCCAACGTCCTGACTTTC.